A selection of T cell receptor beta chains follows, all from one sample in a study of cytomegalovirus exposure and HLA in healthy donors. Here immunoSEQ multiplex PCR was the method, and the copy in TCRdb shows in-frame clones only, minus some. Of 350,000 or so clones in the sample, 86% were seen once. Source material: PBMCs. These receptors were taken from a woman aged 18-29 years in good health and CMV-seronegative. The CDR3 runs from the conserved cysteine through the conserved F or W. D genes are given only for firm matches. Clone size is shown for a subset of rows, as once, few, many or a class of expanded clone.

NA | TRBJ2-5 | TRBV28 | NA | TGTGCCAGCAGTTTACCACCGACCGGGGGACAAGAGACCCAGTACTTC | CASSLPPTGGQETQYF
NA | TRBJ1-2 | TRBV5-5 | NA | TGTGCCAGCAGCTTGGCCGGCGGCTATGGCTACACCTTC | CASSLAGGYGYTF
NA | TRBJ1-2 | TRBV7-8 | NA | TGTGCCAGCAGCCCAAGTGACAGATCCGGCTACACCTTC | CASSPSDRSGYTF
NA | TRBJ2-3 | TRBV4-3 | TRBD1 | TGCGCCAGCAGCCAAGATGGACAGGGGAACACAGATACGCAGTATTTT | CASSQDGQGNTDTQYF
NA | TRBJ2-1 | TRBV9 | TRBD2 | TGTGCCAGCAGCGTAGAGGGAGGGTTCAATGAGCAGTTCTTC | CASSVEGGFNEQFF
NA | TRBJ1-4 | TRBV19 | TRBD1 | TGTGCCAGTAGTATAGGACGGGACAGAGAACATGCAACTAATGAAAAACTGTTTTTT | CASSIGRDREHATNEKLFF
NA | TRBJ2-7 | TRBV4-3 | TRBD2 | TGCGCCAGCAGCCAATCAGGACTAGCGGGAGCGGGGGAGCAGTACTTC | CASSQSGLAGAGEQYF
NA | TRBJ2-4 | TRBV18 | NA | TGTGCCAGCTCACCAGGCAGGCTAGCCAAAAACATTCAGTACTTC | CASSPGRLAKNIQYF
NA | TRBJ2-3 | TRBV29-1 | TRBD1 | TGCAGCGTTGCCAGGGACAGGGGAGACACAGATACGCAGTATTTT | CSVARDRGDTDTQYF
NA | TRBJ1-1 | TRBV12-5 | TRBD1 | TGTGCTAGTGGTTTTGGGGACAGGGGCGGCACTGAAGCTTTCTTT | CASGFGDRGGTEAFF
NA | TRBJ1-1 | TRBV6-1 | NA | TGTGCCAGCAGTGAAGCGAGGACTTGGGGGAACACTGAAGCTTTCTTT | CASSEARTWGNTEAFF
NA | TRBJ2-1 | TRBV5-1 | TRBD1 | TGCGCCAGCAACCCGACAGGGGGCGCGATCTACAATGAGCAGTTCTTC | CASNPTGGAIYNEQFF
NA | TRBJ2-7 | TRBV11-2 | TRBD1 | TGTGCCAGCGGCGGACAGGCGGTTTCCCAGTACGAGCAGTACTTC | CASGGQAVSQYEQYF
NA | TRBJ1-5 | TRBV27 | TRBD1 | TGTGCCAGCAGAATGACAGGGAATAGCAATCAGCCCCAGCATTTT | CASRMTGNSNQPQHF
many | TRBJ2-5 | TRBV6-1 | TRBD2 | TGTGCCAGCACCCACGGACTAGCGGGAGAGACCCAGTACTTC | CASTHGLAGETQYF
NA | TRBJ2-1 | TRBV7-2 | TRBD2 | TGTGCCAGCAGTCTAGCGGGGTGGGTGTTCTTC | CASSLAGWVFF
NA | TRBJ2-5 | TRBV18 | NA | TGTGCCAGCTCACCAACAGAAGAGACCCAGTACTTC | CASSPTEETQYF
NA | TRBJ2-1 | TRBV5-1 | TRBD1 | TGCGCCAGCAAATATACAGGGGGCTCCTACAATGAGCAGTTCTTC | CASKYTGGSYNEQFF
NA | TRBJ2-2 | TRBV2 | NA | TGTGCCAGCAGTCGGGGGAGGAACACCGGGGAGCTGTTTTTT | CASSRGRNTGELFF
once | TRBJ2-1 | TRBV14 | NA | TGTGCCAGCAGCCAAGCTTGGGGAGCGGTAACTAACGTTGAGCAGTTCTTC | CASSQAWGAVTNVEQFF
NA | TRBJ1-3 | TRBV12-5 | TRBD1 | TGTGCTAGTGGTTTGTCCGGGACAGCTGGAAACACCATATATTTT | CASGLSGTAGNTIYF
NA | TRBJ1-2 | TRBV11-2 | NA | TGTGCCAGCAGCTTAGAAGGGGGTACTAACTATGGCTACACCTTC | CASSLEGGTNYGYTF
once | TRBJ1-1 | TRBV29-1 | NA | TGCAGCGTTCGGGTGGGTGCTGAAGCTTTCTTT | CSVRVGAEAFF
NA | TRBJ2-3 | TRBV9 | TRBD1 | TGTGCCAGCAGCCCTCGGACAGGGGTGGCTGTGGCAGATACGCAGTATTTT | CASSPRTGVAVADTQYF
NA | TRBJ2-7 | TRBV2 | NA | TGTGCCATCCTAAGGGGCCAAAACTACGAGCAGTACTTC | CAILRGQNYEQYF
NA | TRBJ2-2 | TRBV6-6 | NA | TGTGCCAGCAGGAACAGGCCGAACACCGGGGAGCTGTTTTTT | CASRNRPNTGELFF
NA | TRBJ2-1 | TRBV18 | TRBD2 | TGTGCCAGCTCACCACCGGTAGCGGGAGGGCCGGATGAGCAGTTCTTC | CASSPPVAGGPDEQFF
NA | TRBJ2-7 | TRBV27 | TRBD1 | TGTGCCAGCAGTTTATCGGCAGGGGGCGGCTACGAGCAGTACTTC | CASSLSAGGGYEQYF
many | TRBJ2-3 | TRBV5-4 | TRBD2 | TGTGCCAGCAGCCCCGACCTGGGACTAGCGGGGTTTGATACGCAGTATTTT | CASSPDLGLAGFDTQYF
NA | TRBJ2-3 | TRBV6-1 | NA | TGTGCCAGCTTGCTGTCCTTCCTCAGAGGGGATACGCAGTATTTT | CASLLSFLRGDTQYF
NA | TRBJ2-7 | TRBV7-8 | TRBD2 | TGTGCCAGCAGCCCTCCTCTACGACTAGCGGGACTCGAGCAGTACTTC | CASSPPLRLAGLEQYF
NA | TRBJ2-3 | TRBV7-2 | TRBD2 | TGTGCCAGCAGCCGGACTAGCGGGGGAGCAGGTACGCAGTATTTT | CASSRTSGGAGTQYF
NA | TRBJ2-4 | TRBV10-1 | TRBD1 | TGCGCCAGCAGTGAGCCGGGACAGCCCCATTGGGGCGCCAAAAACATTCAGTACTTC | CASSEPGQPHWGAKNIQYF
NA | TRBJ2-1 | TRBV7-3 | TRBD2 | TGTGCCAGCAGCCGAAGGACTAGCGGGAACGGTGAGCAGTTCTTC | CASSRRTSGNGEQFF
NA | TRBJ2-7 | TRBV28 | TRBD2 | TGTGCCAGCAGCTCAATTAGCGGGGCCCTCTCCGAGCAGTACTTC | CASSSISGALSEQYF
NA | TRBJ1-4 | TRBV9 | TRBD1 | TGTGCCAGCAGCACCTCCGGGACAGGGGTCGGGGCAACTAATGAAAAACTGTTTTTT | CASSTSGTGVGATNEKLFF
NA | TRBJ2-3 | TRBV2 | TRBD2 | TGTGCCGGAGCGGGAGAGGCTGCAGATACGCAGTATTTT | CAGAGEAADTQYF
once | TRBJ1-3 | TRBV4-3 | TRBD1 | TGCGCCAGCAGCCAATATGAGGGGGCAGGAAACACCATATATTTT | CASSQYEGAGNTIYF
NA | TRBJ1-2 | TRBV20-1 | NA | TGCAGTGCTAGCGGGGGTCGTGGCTACACCTTC | CSASGGRGYTF
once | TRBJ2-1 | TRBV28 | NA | TGTGCCAGCAGTTTGCGCCAGGGCACCTACAATGAGCAGTTCTTC | CASSLRQGTYNEQFF
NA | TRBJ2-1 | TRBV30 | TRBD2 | TGTGCCTGGAGTGTACCCCCGGTAGCGGGAATCCTTAACAATGAGCAGTTCTTC | CAWSVPPVAGILNNEQFF
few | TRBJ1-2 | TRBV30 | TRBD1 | TGTGCCTGGATCACAGGGGACTATGGCTACACCTTC | CAWITGDYGYTF
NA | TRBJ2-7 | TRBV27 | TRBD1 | TGTGCCAGCAGTTTAAGACAGGGGGATGCCTACGAGCAGTACTTC | CASSLRQGDAYEQYF
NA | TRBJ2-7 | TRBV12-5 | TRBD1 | TGTGCTAGTGGTCCGGGACAGGGAATTTCCTACGAGCAGTACTTC | CASGPGQGISYEQYF
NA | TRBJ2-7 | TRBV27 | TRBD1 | TGTGCCAGCAGTCTCGGGACAGGGCCATACGAGCAGTACTTC | CASSLGTGPYEQYF